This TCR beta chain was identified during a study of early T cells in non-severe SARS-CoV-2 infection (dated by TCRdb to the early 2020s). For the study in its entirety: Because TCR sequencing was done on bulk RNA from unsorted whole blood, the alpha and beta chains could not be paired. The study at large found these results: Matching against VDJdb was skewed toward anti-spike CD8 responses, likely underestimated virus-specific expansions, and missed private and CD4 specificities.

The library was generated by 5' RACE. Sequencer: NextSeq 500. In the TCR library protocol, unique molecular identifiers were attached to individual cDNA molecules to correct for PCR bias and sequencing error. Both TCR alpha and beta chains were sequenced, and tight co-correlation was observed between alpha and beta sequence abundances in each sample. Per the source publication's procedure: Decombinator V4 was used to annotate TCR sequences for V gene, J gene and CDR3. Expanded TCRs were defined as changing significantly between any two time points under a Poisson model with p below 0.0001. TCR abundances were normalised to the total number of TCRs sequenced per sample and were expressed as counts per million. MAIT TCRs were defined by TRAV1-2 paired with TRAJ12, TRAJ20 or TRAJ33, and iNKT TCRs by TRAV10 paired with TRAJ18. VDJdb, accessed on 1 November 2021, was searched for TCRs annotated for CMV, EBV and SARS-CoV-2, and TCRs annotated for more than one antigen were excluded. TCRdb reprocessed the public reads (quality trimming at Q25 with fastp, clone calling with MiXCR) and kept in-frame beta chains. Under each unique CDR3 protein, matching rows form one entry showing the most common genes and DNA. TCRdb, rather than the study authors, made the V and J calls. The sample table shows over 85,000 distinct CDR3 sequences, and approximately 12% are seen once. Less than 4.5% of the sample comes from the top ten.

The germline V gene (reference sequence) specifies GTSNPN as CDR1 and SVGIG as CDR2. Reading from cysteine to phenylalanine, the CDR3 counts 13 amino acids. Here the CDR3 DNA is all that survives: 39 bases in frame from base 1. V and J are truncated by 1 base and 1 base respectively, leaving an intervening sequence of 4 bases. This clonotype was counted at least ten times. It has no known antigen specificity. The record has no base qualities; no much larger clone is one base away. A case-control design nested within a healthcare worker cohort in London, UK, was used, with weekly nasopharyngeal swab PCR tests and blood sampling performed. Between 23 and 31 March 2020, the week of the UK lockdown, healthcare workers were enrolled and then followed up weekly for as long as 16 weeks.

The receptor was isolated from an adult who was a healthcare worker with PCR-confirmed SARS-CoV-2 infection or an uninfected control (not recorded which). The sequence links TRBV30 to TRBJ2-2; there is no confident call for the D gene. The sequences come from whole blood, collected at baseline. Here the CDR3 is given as CAWSEQNTGELFF. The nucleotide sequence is TGTGCCTGGAGTGAACAGAACACCGGGGAGCTGTTTTTT.